These 15 T cell receptor beta chains share one sample of origin, sequenced in a study of cytomegalovirus exposure and HLA in healthy donors. TCRdb's table, derived via immunoSEQ multiplex PCR, lists solely in-frame clones and lacks some. The data contain about 360,000 clones, 75% to 90% of them singletons. Sequencing was carried out using PBMCs. These receptors were obtained from a woman between 18 and 29 years old in good health and CMV-seronegative.

The chain combines TRBV4-1 with TRBJ2-1, with D perhaps TRBD2 (5 bases). This CDR3 contains 15 residues. Germline V gene sequence: CDR1 MGHRA, CDR2 YSYEKL. The V end lost 1 base, the J end lost 8 bases, and 15 bases lay between the germline ends. The CDR3 DNA sequence: TGCGCCAGCAGCCAAGTCGAAGGACTCACTCATGAGCAGTTCTTC. Translating it yields CASSQVEGLTHEQFF.

The V gene is TRBV6-5, the J gene TRBJ2-2; perhaps TRBD2 as D (6 bases). V shed 2 bases and J shed 4 bases, with 11 bases lying between them. The CDR3 totals 15 residues. The germline V gene encodes CDR1 MNHEY and CDR2 SVGAGI. This CDR3 is CASSYRGRGTGELFF. CDR3 nucleotides: TGTGCCAGCAGTTACCGCGGGCGGGGCACCGGGGAGCTGTTTTTT.

V is TRBV27 and J is TRBJ2-1; D remains unclear. Germline CDR1 reads MNHEY; CDR2 reads SMNVEV (reference sequence). The germline V and J ends were trimmed by 7 bases and 1 base, with 14 bases remaining between them. The length of the CDR3 is 15 residues. The CDR3 bases are TGTGCCAGCAAAGTTTTGCCAGAATCCTACAATGAGCAGTTCTTC. Residues: CASKVLPESYNEQFF.

This sequence joins TRBV19 and TRBJ1-5; the D gene is possibly TRBD1 (5 bases). V lost 5 bases and J 1 base, leaving 12 bases between the germline ends. Per the germline V gene, CDR1 is LNHDA and CDR2 is SQIVND (reference sequence). The CDR3 is 15 residues long. CDR3 loop: CASSSTGASNQPQHF. CDR3 DNA: TGTGCCAGTAGTTCCACAGGAGCGAGCAATCAGCCCCAGCATTTT. The whole variable domain, remainder taken from reference TRBV19 and TRBJ1-5, is DGGITQSPKYLFRKEGQNVTLSCEQNLNHDAMYWYRQDPGQGLRLIYYSQIVNDFQKGDIAEGYSVSREKKESFPLTVTSAQKNPTAFYLCASSSTGASNQPQHFGDGTRLSIL.

The V call is TRBV7-2, the J call TRBJ2-7; 9 bases are shared with TRBD1. Germline trimming cut 2 bases from V and 9 bases from J; bases unmatched to any gene: 2. The CDR3 spans 12 residues. Germline CDR1 reads SGHTA; CDR2 reads FQGNSA. CDR3 sequence reads: CASSLTGGSQYF. The CDR3, as DNA: TGTGCCAGCAGCTTAACAGGGGGCTCGCAGTACTTC.

This chain connects TRBV7-8 to TRBJ2-7, with D possibly matching TRBD2 (6 bases). The germline CDR1 and CDR2 sequences are SGHVS and FQNEAQ. The CDR3 covers 16 residues. The V end was cut by 5 bases, the J end by 4 bases, with 21 bases between. Written as DNA, the CDR3 is TGTGCCAGCAGCCCCACCCTTAGCGGAACGACTTACGAGCAGTACTTC. It codes for CASSPTLSGTTYEQYF. Looking up the rest from reference TRBV7-8 and TRBJ2-7 gives the full variable domain: GAGVSQSPRYKVAKRGQDVALRCDPISGHVSLFWYQQALGQGPEFLTYFQNEAQLDKSGLPSDRFFAERPEGSVSTLKIQRTQQEDSAVYLCASSPTLSGTTYEQYFGPGTRLTVT.

This chain joins TRBV2 and TRBJ2-7; the D is unclear. Looked up from germline, CDR1 is SNHLY and CDR2 is FYNNEI. The CDR3 covers 13 residues. The V gene lost 3 bases and the J gene lost 4 bases, with 10 bases spanning the gap. CDR3 nucleotide sequence: TGTGCCAGCAGTGAGGTAGCCGGGTACGAGCAGTACTTC. Protein product: CASSEVAGYEQYF.

This sequence joins TRBV28 and TRBJ2-2, with TRBD1 matching 8 bases. Trimming took 6 bases from V and 6 from J; bases not matched to a gene: 12. Germline CDR1 and CDR2: MDHEN and SYDVKM. The length of the CDR3 is 16 residues. CDR3 sequence reads: CASRIYSTGDSGELFF. DNA for the CDR3: TGTGCCAGCAGGATTTATTCGACAGGGGACTCCGGGGAGCTGTTTTTT.

This rearrangement joins TRBV18 to TRBJ2-7; D is uncertain. From germline, CDR1 is KGHSH and CDR2 LQKENI. This CDR3 is built from 10 residues. Between the trimmed V and J ends, which lost 9 bases and 1 base, there was a span of 4 bases. The CDR3 sequence is CARASYEQYF. The CDR3 nucleotides are TGTGCCAGGGCATCCTACGAGCAGTACTTC.

The chain uses TRBV25-1 and TRBJ1-3; possible D gene TRBD1, 6 bases. This CDR3 is built from 16 residues. Germline V CDR1 and CDR2: MGHDK, SYGVNS. V gave up 8 bases and J gave up 0 bases, with 17 bases separating them. In DNA form, the CDR3 reads TGTGCCAGCTCTGAACGACAGGCCAGCTCTGGAAACACCATATATTTT. It yields the protein CASSERQASSGNTIYF. The full variable domain, with the rest looked up from reference TRBV25-1 and TRBJ1-3, is EADIYQTPRYLVIGTGKKITLECSQTMGHDKMYWYQQDPGMELHLIHYSYGVNSTEKGDLSSESTVSRIRTEHFPLTLESARPSHTSQYLCASSERQASSGNTIYFGEGSWLTVV.

J is TRBJ1-2 and V is TRBV19, with D possibly matching TRBD1 (5 bases). Germline V gene sequence: CDR1 LNHDA, CDR2 SQIVND (reference sequence). The CDR3 is 15 residues long. The V end lost 0 bases, the J end lost 10 bases, and 18 bases lay between the germline ends. Here the CDR3 reads CASSIDDRRPWAYTF. The CDR3 DNA follows: TGTGCCAGTAGTATAGATGACAGACGACCCTGGGCCTACACCTTC.

The chain links TRBV6-5 to TRBJ1-2, with 9 bases matching TRBD1. The J segment lost 5 bases and the V segment lost 7 bases, leaving 11 bases of the junction unmatched. This CDR3 is built from 15 residues. Germline-derived CDR1 and CDR2 are MNHEY and SVGAGI. The CDR3 coding sequence is TGTGCCAGCAACTCGGGACAGGGTGCGATGTATGGCTACACCTTC. Translated: CASNSGQGAMYGYTF.

The chain has TRBV13 and TRBJ2-2, with D maybe TRBD2 (5 bases). From germline, CDR1 is PRHDT and CDR2 FYEKMQ (reference sequence). The CDR3 spans 16 residues. The ends were cut back, 5 bases at V and 5 bases at J, with 18 bases in the middle. Here the CDR3 reads CASSRDGSGETGELFF. DNA of the CDR3: TGTGCCAGCAGCAGAGACGGCAGCGGAGAGACCGGGGAGCTGTTTTTT.

The chain combines TRBV11-1 with TRBJ2-5; TRBD2 matches 15 bases. This CDR3 region has 17 residues. With V trimmed by 4 bases and J by 5 bases, 8 bases remained unmatched. Germline CDR1 SGHAT, CDR2 FQDESV (reference sequence). The CDR3 loop is CASSSGLAGGVRETQYF. The CDR3 DNA is TGTGCCAGCAGCTCCGGACTAGCGGGAGGGGTCCGGGAGACCCAGTACTTC. The variable domain in full, with the rest retrieved from reference TRBV11-1 and TRBJ2-5, is EAEVAQSPRYKITEKSQAVAFWCDPISGHATLYWYRQILGQGPELLVQFQDESVVDDSQLPKDRFSAERLKGVDSTLKIQPAELGDSAMYLCASSSGLAGGVRETQYFGPGTRLLVL.

The CDR3 loop reads CASSLESSRWRDEQFF. The CDR3 DNA is TGCGCCAGCAGCTTGGAGTCGTCACGGTGGAGGGATGAGCAGTTCTTC. The V call is TRBV5-1, the J call TRBJ2-1, with TRBD2 as a possible D gene (6 bases). This CDR3 contains 16 residues. V was cut by 0 bases and J by 8 bases, with 18 bases left in between. CDR1 and CDR2 from the germline V gene are SGHRS and YFSETQ.